A selection of T cell receptor beta chains follows, all from one sample in a study of beta chain features in type 1 diabetes. Repertoires were generated with immunoSEQ multiplex PCR, while TCRdb's copy carries only in-frame clones and drops some. The repertoire holds hundreds of thousands of clones, over 12% seen once, with less than 0.04% in the top ten. Material for sequencing was naive CD4+ T cells from blood. The source of these receptors is a man younger than 30 with type 1 diabetes. The CDR3 runs from the conserved cysteine through the conserved F or W. D genes are given only for firm matches. Size values are once, few and many counts, or a class for expanded clones, and some rows have none.

clone size	V gene	D gene	J gene	CDR3 length	CDR3 DNA	CDR3 protein
few	TRBV5-1	TRBD2	TRBJ2-7	15	TGCGCCAGCAGCATAGATCTAGCGGGGGCCTACGAGCAGTACTTC	CASSIDLAGAYEQYF
.	TRBV10-3	.	TRBJ1-5	13	TGTGCCATCTCTTTAGGGGACCGGCAGGCCCAGCATTTT	CAISLGDRQAQHF
.	TRBV13	TRBD1	TRBJ1-1	13	TGTGCCAGCAGCCGGGGACAGGGTACTGAAGCTTTCTTT	CASSRGQGTEAFF
.	TRBV11-2	.	TRBJ2-5	14	TGTGCCAGCAGCTTAGCGCAGCACCAAGAGACCCAGTACTTC	CASSLAQHQETQYF
few	TRBV18	.	TRBJ2-7	12	TGTGCCAGCTCACCAGACAGCTACGAGCAGTACTTC	CASSPDSYEQYF
few	TRBV4-1	.	TRBJ2-7	15	TGCGCCAGCAGCCAAGATTGGAGCCCAGGGATTGAGCAGTACTTC	CASSQDWSPGIEQYF
.	TRBV28	TRBD2	TRBJ2-7	14	TGTGCCAGCAGTTTACTAGCGGGAGCTGGCGAGCAGTACTTC	CASSLLAGAGEQYF
few	TRBV19	TRBD1	TRBJ1-1	14	TGTGCCAGTAGTAGGGACAGGGGGAACACTGAAGCTTTCTTT	CASSRDRGNTEAFF
.	TRBV18	.	TRBJ2-3	13	TGTGCCAGCTCACCATCTAGGGCAGATACGCAGTATTTT	CASSPSRADTQYF
.	TRBV7-3	.	TRBJ2-3	12	TGTGCCAGCAGTCCTATCACAGATACGCAGTATTTT	CASSPITDTQYF
.	TRBV5-1	.	TRBJ2-7	12	TGCGCCAGCAGCTTGTCGACCTACGAGCAGTACTTC	CASSLSTYEQYF
few	TRBV19	.	TRBJ2-1	16	TGTGCCAGTAGTCAAGCAGGTGGCAGCACCTACAATGAGCAGTTCTTC	CASSQAGGSTYNEQFF
.	TRBV7-7	.	TRBJ2-1	12	TGTGCTAGCAGCCGGGACTCTGGTGAGCAGTTCTTC	CASSRDSGEQFF
few	TRBV28	.	TRBJ1-5	14	TGTGCCAGCAGCTCGAAACAGAGTAATCAGCCCCAGCATTTT	CASSSKQSNQPQHF
.	TRBV9	TRBD1	TRBJ2-3	16	TGTGCCAGCAGCGTAGCCCGGGACAGGGTGGGAGATACGCAGTATTTT	CASSVARDRVGDTQYF
few	TRBV4-2	.	TRBJ2-1	14	TGTGCCAGCAGCCAAGCCACAGGAAACAATGAGCAGTTCTTC	CASSQATGNNEQFF
.	TRBV4-2	TRBD1	TRBJ1-6	17	TGTGCCAGCAGCCAGGTGATCTTACAGGGGGGTAATTCACCCCTCCACTTT	CASSQVILQGGNSPLHF
.	TRBV11-2	TRBD2	TRBJ2-1	17	TGTGCCAGCAGCCGTGTGCGACTAGCGGGAGATAAATCCCATCTGTTCTTC	CASSRVRLAGDKSHLFF
few	TRBV18	TRBD1	TRBJ1-6	15	TGTGCCAGCTCACCAAGGGACAGGGGAAATTCACCCCTCCACTTT	CASSPRDRGNSPLHF
.	TRBV5-1	TRBD2	TRBJ2-5	12	TGCGCCAGCCGCGGGGGGGCTGAGACCCAGTACTTC	CASRGGAETQYF
.	TRBV7-8	.	TRBJ1-5	18	TGTGCCAGCAGCTTAGAGAGGGTGTTGGGATATAGCAATCAGCCCCAGCATTTT	CASSLERVLGYSNQPQHF
.	TRBV30	.	TRBJ2-1	13	TGTGCCTGGAGTTTTTCAACCTACAATGAGCAGTTCTTC	CAWSFSTYNEQFF
.	TRBV28	.	TRBJ1-1	14	TGTGCACTCAGCAGGGATGTGATGAACACTGAAGCTTTCTTT	CALSRDVMNTEAFF
few	TRBV5-1	TRBD1	TRBJ2-7	14	TGCGCCAGCAGCTTCGGGACAGGGGGCCGCGAGCAGTACTTC	CASSFGTGGREQYF
few	TRBV15	.	TRBJ2-1	16	TGTGCCACCAGCAGAGGACCTTTCGGTCGGGACAATGAGCAGTTCTTC	CATSRGPFGRDNEQFF
.	TRBV2	TRBD1	TRBJ2-1	13	TGTGCCAGCAGTTTTGACAGGGGCGATGAGCAGTTCTTC	CASSFDRGDEQFF
once	TRBV9	.	TRBJ2-7	16	TGTGCCAGCAGCAGGGGTACAGGGTCCCATCTCTCTGGGCAGTACTTC	CASSRGTGSHLSGQYF
.	TRBV19	.	TRBJ2-2	14	TGTGCCAGTACTAAGGACGCGAACACCGGGGAGCTGTTTTTT	CASTKDANTGELFF
.	TRBV4-3	.	TRBJ2-3	16	TGCGCCAGCAGCCAAGTTTACGGGGGTGGGAGCGTTGCGCAGTATTTT	CASSQVYGGGSVAQYF
few	TRBV10-1	.	TRBJ2-3	14	TGCGCCAGCAGTGCGGCGGGATTCACAGATACGCAGTATTTT	CASSAAGFTDTQYF
few	TRBV6-5	.	TRBJ1-2	15	TGTGCCAGCAGTTACGCCGGGAGACAGGTTTACGGCTACACCTTC	CASSYAGRQVYGYTF
.	TRBV6-1	.	TRBJ2-1	14	TGTGCCAGCAGTGAAGGTGGGGCTTTAAATGAGCAGTTCTTC	CASSEGGALNEQFF
few	TRBV9	TRBD1	TRBJ2-7	14	TGTGCCAGCAGCGCCTACGGGACAGCCTACGAGCAGTACTTC	CASSAYGTAYEQYF
few	TRBV18	.	TRBJ1-1	13	TGTGCCAGCTCGCAAGGGGAGAGCACTGAAGCTTTCTTT	CASSQGESTEAFF
.	TRBV2	.	TRBJ1-1	13	TGTGCCAGCAGTGAAACGGTTGGCACTGAAGCTTTCTTT	CASSETVGTEAFF
few	TRBV7-2	TRBD1	TRBJ2-3	18	TGTGCCAGCAGTTCCCCCCTTGGCGCAGGGGGCGCGACAGATACGCAGTATTTT	CASSSPLGAGGATDTQYF
few	TRBV30	TRBD2	TRBJ2-1	14	TGTTCGACCTCTGCAAGGACTAGCGGAAATGAGCAGTTCTTC	CSTSARTSGNEQFF
few	TRBV9	.	TRBJ2-1	16	TGTGCCAGCAGCGTAGTAGAGGTGCGGCCCTACAATGAGCAGTTCTTC	CASSVVEVRPYNEQFF
few	TRBV9	.	TRBJ2-1	13	TGTGCCAGCAGTCCTCATCACGACGATGAGCAGTTCTTC	CASSPHHDDEQFF
few	TRBV14	.	TRBJ1-2	14	TGTGCCAGCACCCGAGGAGAGGGGGACTATGGCTACACCTTC	CASTRGEGDYGYTF
few	TRBV5-1	.	TRBJ2-1	15	TGCGCCAGCAGCTTGGAGTGGAGCTCCTACAATGAGCAGTTCTTC	CASSLEWSSYNEQFF
.	TRBV7-8	TRBD1	TRBJ1-1	13	TGTGCCAGCAGCCCAGGGGGGGGCACTGAAGCTTTCTTT	CASSPGGGTEAFF
.	TRBV6-6	.	TRBJ2-7	13	TGTGCCAGCAGTTACTCGACTAGGTACGAGCAGTACTTC	CASSYSTRYEQYF
.	TRBV7-2	TRBD2	TRBJ2-1	15	TGTGCCAGCAGCTTGTTTGGGCTAGCGGGGGCGGAGCAGTTCTTC	CASSLFGLAGAEQFF
few	TRBV7-9	.	TRBJ2-7	13	TGTGCCAGCAGCGGGCTTAGGGGCTACGAGCAGTACTTC	CASSGLRGYEQYF
few	TRBV30	.	TRBJ2-1	13	TGTGCCTGGAGTGTACTGAGGGGACTTGAGCAGTTCTTC	CAWSVLRGLEQFF
few	TRBV27	TRBD1	TRBJ2-7	19	TGTGCCAGCAGTTTACGAGGGGGCTGGAGGACGGCTTTGGGGGTCGAGCAGTACTTC	CASSLRGGWRTALGVEQYF
.	TRBV5-6	.	TRBJ2-1	14	TGTGCCAGCAGCTCTTACCGGGGTACAAATGAGCAGTTCTTC	CASSSYRGTNEQFF
.	TRBV9	.	TRBJ1-1	14	TGTGCCAGCAGCCAGAGCGGCATGAACACTGAAGCTTTCTTT	CASSQSGMNTEAFF
.	TRBV30	TRBD2	TRBJ2-1	13	TGTGCGTGGACTAGCGGGAGAGGAGATGAGCAGTTCTTC	CAWTSGRGDEQFF
.	TRBV2	.	TRBJ2-3	17	TGTGCCAGCAGTTTCAGTAGACAGAGTTCTAGCACAGATACGCAGTATTTT	CASSFSRQSSSTDTQYF
.	TRBV7-9	.	TRBJ2-2	12	TGTGCCAGCAGCCAAAGCCGGGGGGAGCTGTTTTTT	CASSQSRGELFF
.	TRBV7-6	.	TRBJ2-3	14	TGTGCCAGCAGCTCCGTTACAGGGTGGGATACGCAGTATTTT	CASSSVTGWDTQYF
.	TRBV25-1	.	TRBJ2-1	12	TGTGCCAGCAGTAACGACTATACTGAGCAGTTCTTC	CASSNDYTEQFF
few	TRBV6-1	.	TRBJ2-7	15	TGTGCCAGCAGTACCACAGACCTAGGCCAGGACGAGCAGTACTTC	CASSTTDLGQDEQYF
few	TRBV7-2	TRBD1	TRBJ2-1	18	TGTGCCAGCAGCTTACCGGAACAGGGGACATCAGCCTACAATGAGCAGTTCTTC	CASSLPEQGTSAYNEQFF
.	TRBV28	.	TRBJ2-1	14	TGTGCCAGCAGTTCGACACAGGGTATAAATGAGCAGTTCTTC	CASSSTQGINEQFF
few	TRBV6-5	TRBD1	TRBJ1-2	13	TGTGCCAGCAGAAGGACAGGGAACGCCGGCTACACCTTC	CASRRTGNAGYTF
.	TRBV23-1	.	TRBJ1-4	14	TGCGCCAGCAGTCCGCAGGGAGGGAATGAAAAACTGTTTTTT	CASSPQGGNEKLFF
.	TRBV4-3	.	TRBJ1-6	15	TGCGCCAGCAGCCAAGAAACGGCCTATAATTCACCCCTCCACTTT	CASSQETAYNSPLHF